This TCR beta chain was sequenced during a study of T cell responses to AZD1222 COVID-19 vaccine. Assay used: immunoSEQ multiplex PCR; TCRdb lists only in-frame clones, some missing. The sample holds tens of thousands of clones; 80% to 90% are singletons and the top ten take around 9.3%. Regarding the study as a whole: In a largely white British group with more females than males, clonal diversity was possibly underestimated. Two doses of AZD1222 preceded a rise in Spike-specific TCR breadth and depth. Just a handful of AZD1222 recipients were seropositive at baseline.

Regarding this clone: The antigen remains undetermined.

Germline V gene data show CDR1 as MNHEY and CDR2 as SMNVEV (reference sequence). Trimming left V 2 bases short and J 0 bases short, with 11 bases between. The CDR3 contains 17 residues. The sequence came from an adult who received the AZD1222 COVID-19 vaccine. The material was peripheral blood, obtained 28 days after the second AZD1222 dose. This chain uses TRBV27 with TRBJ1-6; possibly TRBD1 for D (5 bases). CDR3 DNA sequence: TGTGCCAGCAGTTTAGCAGGGTTAAGCTCCTATAATTCACCCCTCCACTTT. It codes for CASSLAGLSSYNSPLHF.